The 6 T cell receptor beta chains in this list originate from one sample, sequenced in a study of blood T cells in healthy people across ages. Through a sample-barcoded 5' primer and a J-beta primer mix, a second PCR was run for roughly 7 to 12 cycles. TCRdb re-analysed the 5' RACE reads in MiXCR, keeping a single row per CDR3 protein. Of 1.5 million to 1.8 million distinct CDR3 sequences listed, around 40% are singletons. The sample was blood. These receptors all stem from a woman under 30 in good health.

The chain recombines TRBV20-1 with TRBJ2-5; no clear D gene. The CDR3 is made up of 14 amino acids. The germline V gene encodes CDR1 DFQATT and CDR2 SNEGSKA (reference sequence). Trimming removed 0 bases at V and 2 bases at J, with 10 bases between. In nucleotides, the CDR3 is TGCAGTGCTAGAGATCAAAACAGACAAGAGACCCAGTACTTC. Protein sequence: CSARDQNRQETQYF.

There are many counts of this clonotype. The rearrangement joins TRBV7-2 to TRBJ1-2, with 7 nucleotides matching TRBD1. Per germline, CDR1 SGHTA and CDR2 FQGNSA. The CDR3 is 15 residues long. The J segment lost 2 bases and the V segment lost 0 bases, leaving 3 bases of the junction unmatched. The DNA of the CDR3 is TGTGCCAGCAGCTTAGCGGGGACAGTGAACTATGGCTACACCTTC. It yields the protein CASSLAGTVNYGYTF.

This clonotype was seen only a few times. This chain joins TRBV29-1 and TRBJ2-1, with D perhaps TRBD2 (5 bases). The DNA matches TRBJ2-7 better at its end, which makes the J call doubtful. The CDR3 is 16 amino acids. Germline loops: CDR1 SQVTM, CDR2 ANQGSEA. CDR3 DNA sequence: TGCAGCGTTGAAGAAGGGTCGGGGAGCTCCTACAATGAGCAGTACTTC. Its protein product is CSVEEGSGSSYNEQYF.

This clonotype was detected a few times. V gene TRBV20-1 combines with J gene TRBJ2-4; D perhaps matches TRBD2 (6 bases). Germline V gives CDR1 DFQATT, CDR2 SNEGSKA (reference sequence). Trimming stripped 5 bases from V and 9 bases from J, with 11 bases between. The CDR3 is 11 amino acids. CDR3 coding DNA: TGCAGTGCTCACGCGGGGATCATTCAGTACTTC. Amino acids: CSAHAGIIQYF.

This rearrangement joins TRBV5-1 to TRBJ1-2, with 9 bases matching TRBD1. The V gene end was trimmed by 0 bases and the J gene end by 6 bases; junction bases not matched to a gene: 3. The CDR3 sequence is 14 residues long. Germline assignment: CDR1 SGHRS and CDR2 YFSETQ. The DNA for the CDR3 is TGCGCCAGCAGCTTGGAAACAGGGGGCCATGGCTACACCTTC. This gives the protein CASSLETGGHGYTF.

The chain couples TRBV30 to TRBJ2-7; D perhaps matches TRBD2 (5 bases). CDR1 is GTSNPN, CDR2 SVGIG, per germline (reference sequence). Trimming shortened V by 2 bases and J by 4 bases, and 9 bases separated the two germline ends. The CDR3 is 12 residues long. This chain's CDR3 is CAWSTGIYEQYF. The DNA of the CDR3 is TGTGCCTGGAGTACGGGGATTTACGAGCAGTACTTC.